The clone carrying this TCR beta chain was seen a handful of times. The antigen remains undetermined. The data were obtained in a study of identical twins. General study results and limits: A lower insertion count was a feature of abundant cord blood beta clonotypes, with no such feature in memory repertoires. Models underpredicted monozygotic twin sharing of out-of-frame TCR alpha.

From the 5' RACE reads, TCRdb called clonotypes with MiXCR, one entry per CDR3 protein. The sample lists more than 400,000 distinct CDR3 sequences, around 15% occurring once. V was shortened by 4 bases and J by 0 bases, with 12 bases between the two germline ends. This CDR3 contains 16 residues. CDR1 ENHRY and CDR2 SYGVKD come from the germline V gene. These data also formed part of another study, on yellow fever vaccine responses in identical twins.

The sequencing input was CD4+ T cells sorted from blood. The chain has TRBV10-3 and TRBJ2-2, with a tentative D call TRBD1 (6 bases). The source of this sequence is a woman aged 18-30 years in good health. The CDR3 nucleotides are TGTGCCATCAGTGTGGGACATACTGCGAACACCGGGGAGCTGTTTTTT. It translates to CAISVGHTANTGELFF.